These 3 T cell receptor beta chains were sequenced from one sample in a study of blood T cell repertoires in COVID-19. TCRdb's table, derived via immunoSEQ multiplex PCR, lists solely in-frame clones and lacks some. Of around 98,000 clones listed, roughly nine tenths are singletons. Sequenced material: peripheral blood. The source of these receptors is a man aged 65 to 79 with acute or convalescent COVID-19.

The rearrangement links TRBV5-1 to TRBJ1-2; D remains unclear. CDR3 length equals 14 residues. Germline CDR1 reads SGHRS; CDR2 reads YFSETQ. V was shortened by 5 bases and J by 4 bases, with 15 bases between the two germline ends. The chain's CDR3 is CASSRDPSSYGYTF. The CDR3, as DNA: TGCGCCAGCAGTAGAGACCCTAGTTCCTATGGCTACACCTTC.

The chain is built from TRBV28 and TRBJ1-4; tentatively, D is TRBD1 (5 bases). The CDR3 is made up of 14 amino acids. V shed 2 bases and J shed 7 bases, with 11 bases lying between them. From germline, CDR1 is MDHEN and CDR2 SYDVKM. The CDR3 sequence: CASSLRGSIEKLFF. The DNA of the CDR3 is TGTGCCAGCAGTTTACGGGGGAGCATTGAAAAACTGTTTTTT.

CDR3 sequence reads: CASSLGDSPGDTQYF. CDR3 nucleotides: TGTGCCAGCAGCTTGGGGGACAGCCCGGGAGATACGCAGTATTTT. This rearrangement joins TRBV5-5 to TRBJ2-3, with TRBD1 matching 7 bases. The CDR3 extends over 15 amino acids. The ends lost 0 bases at V and 5 bases at J; junction bases unmatched: 6. Germline values: CDR1 SGHKS, CDR2 YYEKEE (reference sequence).